Listed here is a single TCR beta chain. Antigen: not known. The data were taken from a study of cytomegalovirus exposure and HLA in healthy donors. Study-level results: TRBV6-2, TRBV6-3 and some other V segments were excluded as indistinguishable. CMV serostatus was the sole immune exposure information available. Researchers catalogued 164 TCR beta chains as cytomegalovirus-associated.

V was cut by 5 bases and J by 4 bases, with 12 bases left in between. This CDR3 has 14 residues. Germline-derived CDR1 and CDR2 are PRHDT and FYEKMQ (reference sequence). Primers included in the PCR were 60 Vbeta and 13 Jbeta primers. In the original analysis: A later analysis counted 65 million to 90 million unique TCR beta chains, roughly 11 million shared. Repertoires were generated with immunoSEQ multiplex PCR, while TCRdb's copy carries only in-frame clones and drops some. V and J calls and clone size are given by that table; D and trimming were obtained from the DNA. The profile shows 85,000 to 100,000 clones, about four fifths of them singletons.

V usage is TRBV13 and J usage is TRBJ2-4, with a tentative D call TRBD2 (5 bases). The receptor was isolated from a man aged 25-45 years in good health and CMV-seronegative. The specimen was PBMCs. CDR3 bases: TGTGCCAGCAGCCGACTAATGGGGAAAAACATTCAGTACTTC. Amino acid sequence: CASSRLMGKNIQYF.